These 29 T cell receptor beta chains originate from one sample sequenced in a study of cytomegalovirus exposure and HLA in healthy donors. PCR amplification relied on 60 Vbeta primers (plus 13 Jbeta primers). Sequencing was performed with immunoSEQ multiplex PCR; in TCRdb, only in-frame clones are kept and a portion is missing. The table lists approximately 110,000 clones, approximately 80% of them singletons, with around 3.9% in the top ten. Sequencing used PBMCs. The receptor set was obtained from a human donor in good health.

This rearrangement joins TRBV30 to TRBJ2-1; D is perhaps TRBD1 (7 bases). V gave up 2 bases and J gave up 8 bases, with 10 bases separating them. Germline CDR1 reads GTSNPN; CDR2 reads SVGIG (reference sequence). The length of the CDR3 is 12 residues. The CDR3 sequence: CAWSTRGDEQFF. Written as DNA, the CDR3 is TGTGCCTGGAGTACCAGGGGGGATGAGCAGTTCTTC.

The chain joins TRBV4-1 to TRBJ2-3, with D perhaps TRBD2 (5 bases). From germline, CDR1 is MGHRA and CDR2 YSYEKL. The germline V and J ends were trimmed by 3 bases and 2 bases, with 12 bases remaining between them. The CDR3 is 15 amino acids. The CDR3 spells CASSQLGEFTDTQYF. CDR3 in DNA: TGCGCCAGCAGCCAGTTGGGAGAGTTCACAGATACGCAGTATTTT.

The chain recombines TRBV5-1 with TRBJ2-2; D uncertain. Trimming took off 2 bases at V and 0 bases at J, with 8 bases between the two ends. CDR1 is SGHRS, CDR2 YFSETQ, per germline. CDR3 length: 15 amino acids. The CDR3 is CASSFNNPNTGELFF. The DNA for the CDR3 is TGCGCCAGCAGCTTCAACAACCCGAACACCGGGGAGCTGTTTTTT. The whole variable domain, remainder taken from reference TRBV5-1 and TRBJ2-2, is KAGVTQTPRYLIKTRGQQVTLSCSPISGHRSVSWYQQTPGQGLQFLFEYFSETQRNKGNFPGRFSGRQFSNSRSEMNVSTLELGDSALYLCASSFNNPNTGELFFGEGSRLTVL.

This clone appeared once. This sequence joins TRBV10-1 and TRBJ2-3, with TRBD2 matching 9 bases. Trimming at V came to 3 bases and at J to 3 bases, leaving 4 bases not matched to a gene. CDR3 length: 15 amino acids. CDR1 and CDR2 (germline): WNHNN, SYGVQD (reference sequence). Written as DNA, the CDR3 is TGCGCCAGCAGTGACGCTAGCGGGAAGACAGATACGCAGTATTTT. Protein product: CASSDASGKTDTQYF.

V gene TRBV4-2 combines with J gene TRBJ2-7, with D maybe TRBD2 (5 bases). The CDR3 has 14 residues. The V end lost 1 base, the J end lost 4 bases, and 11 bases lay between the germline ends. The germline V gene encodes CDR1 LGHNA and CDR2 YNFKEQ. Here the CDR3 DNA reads TGTGCCAGCAGCCAAGGTCTAGGAGGTTACGAGCAGTACTTC. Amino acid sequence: CASSQGLGGYEQYF.

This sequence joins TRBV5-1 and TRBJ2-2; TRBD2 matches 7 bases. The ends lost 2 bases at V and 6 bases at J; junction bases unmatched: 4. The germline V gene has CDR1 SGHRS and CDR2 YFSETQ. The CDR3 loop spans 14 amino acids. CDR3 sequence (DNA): TGCGCCAGCAGCTTCCGCGGGAGCCCCGGGGAGCTGTTTTTT. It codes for CASSFRGSPGELFF.

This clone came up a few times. CDR3 in DNA: TGTGCCAGCAGTCTGGGACAGGGGTACGGGACCCAGTACTTC. Amino acid sequence: CASSLGQGYGTQYF. V usage is TRBV2 and J usage is TRBJ2-5; 10 bases line up with TRBD1. The ends lost 5 bases at V and 7 bases at J; junction bases unmatched: 7. Germline CDR1 reads SNHLY; CDR2 reads FYNNEI. CDR3 size: 14 residues.

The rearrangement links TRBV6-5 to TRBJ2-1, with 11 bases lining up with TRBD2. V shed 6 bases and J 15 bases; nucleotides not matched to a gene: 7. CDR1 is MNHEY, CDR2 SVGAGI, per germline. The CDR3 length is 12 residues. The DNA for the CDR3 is TGTGCCAGCAGCCAGACTAGCGGGATAGCGTTCTTC. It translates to CASSQTSGIAFF.

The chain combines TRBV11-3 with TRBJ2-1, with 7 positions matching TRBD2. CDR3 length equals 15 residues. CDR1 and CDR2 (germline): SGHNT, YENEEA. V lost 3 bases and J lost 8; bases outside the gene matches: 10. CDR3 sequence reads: CASSFYAGRGDEQFF. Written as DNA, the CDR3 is TGTGCCAGCAGCTTTTACGCAGGCCGGGGGGATGAGCAGTTCTTC.

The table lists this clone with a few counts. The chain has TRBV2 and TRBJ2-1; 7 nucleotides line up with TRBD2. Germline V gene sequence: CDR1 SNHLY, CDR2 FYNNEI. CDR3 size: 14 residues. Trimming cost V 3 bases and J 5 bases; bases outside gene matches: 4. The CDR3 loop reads CASSEERDHNEQFF. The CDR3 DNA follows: TGTGCCAGCAGTGAGGAGCGGGATCACAATGAGCAGTTCTTC.

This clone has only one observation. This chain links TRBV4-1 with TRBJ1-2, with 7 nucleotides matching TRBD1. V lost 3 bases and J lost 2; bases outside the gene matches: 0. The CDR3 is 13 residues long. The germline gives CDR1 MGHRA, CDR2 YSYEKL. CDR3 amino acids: CASSQGQNYGYTF. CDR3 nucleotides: TGCGCCAGCAGCCAGGGACAGAACTATGGCTACACCTTC.

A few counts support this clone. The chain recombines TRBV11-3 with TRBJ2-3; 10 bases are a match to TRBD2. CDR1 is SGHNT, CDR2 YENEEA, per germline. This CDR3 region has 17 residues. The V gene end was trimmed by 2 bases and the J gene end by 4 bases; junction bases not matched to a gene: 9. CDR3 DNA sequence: TGTGCCAGCAGCTTACGCGGCGCTAGCGGGAGCCCAGATACGCAGTATTTT. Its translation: CASSLRGASGSPDTQYF.

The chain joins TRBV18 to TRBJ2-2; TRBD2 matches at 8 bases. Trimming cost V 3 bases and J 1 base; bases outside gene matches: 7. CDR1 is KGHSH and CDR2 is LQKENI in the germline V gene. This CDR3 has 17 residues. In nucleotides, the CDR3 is TGTGCCAGCTCACCCAACCGGGAGGGTTTGAACACCGGGGAGCTGTTTTTT. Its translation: CASSPNREGLNTGELFF.

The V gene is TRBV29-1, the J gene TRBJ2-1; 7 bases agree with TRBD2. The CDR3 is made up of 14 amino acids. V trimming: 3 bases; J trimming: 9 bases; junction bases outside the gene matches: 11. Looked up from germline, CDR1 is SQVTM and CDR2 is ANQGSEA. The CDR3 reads CSVDWASGKGEQFF. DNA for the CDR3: TGCAGCGTTGATTGGGCTAGCGGAAAAGGTGAGCAGTTCTTC.

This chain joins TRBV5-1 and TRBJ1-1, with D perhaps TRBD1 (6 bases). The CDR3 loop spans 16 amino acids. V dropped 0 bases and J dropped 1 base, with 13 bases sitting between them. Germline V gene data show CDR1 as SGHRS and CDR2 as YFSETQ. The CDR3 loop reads CASSLGGEGENTEAFF. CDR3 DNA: TGCGCCAGCAGCTTGGGCGGTGAGGGGGAGAACACTGAAGCTTTCTTT.

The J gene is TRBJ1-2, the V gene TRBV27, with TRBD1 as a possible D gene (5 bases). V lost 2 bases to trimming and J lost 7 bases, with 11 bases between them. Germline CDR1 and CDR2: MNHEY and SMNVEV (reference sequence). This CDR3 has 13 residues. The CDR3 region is CASSLKAGFGYTF. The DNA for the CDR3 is TGTGCCAGCAGTTTAAAGGCAGGGTTTGGCTACACCTTC.

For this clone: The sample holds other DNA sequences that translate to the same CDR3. In DNA form, the CDR3 reads TGTGCCAGCAGGACCGACAGGGGGAGGAGGGATACGCAGTATTTT. Amino acids: CASRTDRGRRDTQYF. J is TRBJ2-3 and V is TRBV28; 9 bases fit TRBD1. Germline trimming cut 6 bases from V and 6 bases from J; bases unmatched to any gene: 10. The germline V gene encodes CDR1 MDHEN and CDR2 SYDVKM. The CDR3 contains 15 residues.

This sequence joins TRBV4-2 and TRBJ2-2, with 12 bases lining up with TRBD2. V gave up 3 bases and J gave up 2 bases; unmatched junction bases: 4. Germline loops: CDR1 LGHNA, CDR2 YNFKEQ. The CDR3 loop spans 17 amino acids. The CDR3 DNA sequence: TGTGCCAGCAGCCAGCTACTAGCGGGAGGAAACACCGGGGAGCTGTTTTTT. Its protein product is CASSQLLAGGNTGELFF.

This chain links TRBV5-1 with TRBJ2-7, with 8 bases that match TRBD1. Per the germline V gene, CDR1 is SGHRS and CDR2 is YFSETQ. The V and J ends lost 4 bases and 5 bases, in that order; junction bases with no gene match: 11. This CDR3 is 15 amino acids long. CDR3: CASSRRTGTTDEQYF. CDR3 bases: TGCGCCAGCAGCCGGAGGACAGGGACAACCGACGAGCAGTACTTC.

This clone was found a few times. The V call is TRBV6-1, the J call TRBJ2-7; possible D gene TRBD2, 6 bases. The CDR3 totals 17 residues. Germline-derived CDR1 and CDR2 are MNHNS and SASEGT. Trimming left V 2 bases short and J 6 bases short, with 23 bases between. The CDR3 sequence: CASSESLGLGRTVEQYF. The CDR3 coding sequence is TGTGCCAGCAGTGAAAGTTTGGGACTTGGACGGACGGTCGAGCAGTACTTC.

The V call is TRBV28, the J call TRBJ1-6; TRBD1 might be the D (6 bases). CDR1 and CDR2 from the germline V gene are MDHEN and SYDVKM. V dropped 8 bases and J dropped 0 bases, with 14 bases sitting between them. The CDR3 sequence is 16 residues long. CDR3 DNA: TGTGCCAGCGTACGGGACACCCGCTCCTATAATTCACCCCTCCACTTT. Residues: CASVRDTRSYNSPLHF.

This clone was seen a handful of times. CDR3 amino acids: CASSESGDRPGYTF. In nucleotides, the CDR3 is TGTGCCAGCAGTGAAAGTGGGGACAGGCCTGGCTACACCTTC. V usage is TRBV6-5 and J usage is TRBJ1-2; TRBD1 aligns across 8 bases. Germline V CDR1 and CDR2: MNHEY, SVGAGI. V shed 5 bases, J shed 7 bases, and the junction held 9 bases outside the gene matches. The CDR3 is made up of 14 amino acids.

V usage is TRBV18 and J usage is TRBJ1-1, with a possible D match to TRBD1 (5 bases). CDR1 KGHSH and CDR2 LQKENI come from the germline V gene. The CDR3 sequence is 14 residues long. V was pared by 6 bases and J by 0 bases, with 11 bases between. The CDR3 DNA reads TGTGCCAGCTCCCCGGGCAGGGTGAACACTGAAGCTTTCTTT. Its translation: CASSPGRVNTEAFF.

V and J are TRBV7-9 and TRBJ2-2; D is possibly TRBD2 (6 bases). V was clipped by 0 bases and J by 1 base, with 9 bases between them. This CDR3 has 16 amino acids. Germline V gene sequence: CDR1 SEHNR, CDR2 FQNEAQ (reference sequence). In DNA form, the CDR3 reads TGTGCCAGCAGCTTAGCGAGTAGCGGGAACACCGGGGAGCTGTTTTTT. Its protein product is CASSLASSGNTGELFF.

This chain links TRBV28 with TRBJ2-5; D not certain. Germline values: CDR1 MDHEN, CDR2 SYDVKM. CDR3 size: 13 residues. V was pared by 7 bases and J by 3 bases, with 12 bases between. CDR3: CASMETVKETQYF. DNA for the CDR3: TGTGCCAGCATGGAAACAGTAAAAGAGACCCAGTACTTC.

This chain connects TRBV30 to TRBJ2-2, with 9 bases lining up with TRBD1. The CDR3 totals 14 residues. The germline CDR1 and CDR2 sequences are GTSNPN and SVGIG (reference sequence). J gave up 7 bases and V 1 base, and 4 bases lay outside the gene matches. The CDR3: CAWSAGQGIGELFF. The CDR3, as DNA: TGTGCCTGGAGTGCCGGACAGGGGATCGGGGAGCTGTTTTTT. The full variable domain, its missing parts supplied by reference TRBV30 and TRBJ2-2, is SQTIHQWPATLVQPVGSPLSLECTVEGTSNPNLYWYRQAAGRGLQLLFYSVGIGQISSEVPQNLSASRPQDRQFILSSKKLLLSDSGFYLCAWSAGQGIGELFFGEGSRLTVL.

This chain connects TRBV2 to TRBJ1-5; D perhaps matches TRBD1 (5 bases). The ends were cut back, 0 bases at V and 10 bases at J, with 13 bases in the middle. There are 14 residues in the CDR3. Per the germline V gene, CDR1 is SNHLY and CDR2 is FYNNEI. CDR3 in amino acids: CASSEAGGIKPQHF. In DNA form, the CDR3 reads TGTGCCAGCAGTGAAGCGGGGGGAATTAAACCCCAGCATTTT. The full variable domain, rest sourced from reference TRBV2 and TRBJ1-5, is EPEVTQTPSHQVTQMGQEVILRCVPISNHLYFYWYRQILGQKVEFLVSFYNNEISEKSEIFDDQFSVERPDGSNFTLKIRSTKLEDSAMYFCASSEAGGIKPQHFGDGTRLSIL.

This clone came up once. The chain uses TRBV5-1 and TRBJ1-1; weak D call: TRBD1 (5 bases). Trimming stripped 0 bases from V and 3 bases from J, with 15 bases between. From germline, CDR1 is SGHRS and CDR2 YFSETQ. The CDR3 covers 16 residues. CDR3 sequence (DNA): TGCGCCAGCAGCTTGGGAATCGGTCAGGGCCACACTGAAGCTTTCTTT. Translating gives CASSLGIGQGHTEAFF. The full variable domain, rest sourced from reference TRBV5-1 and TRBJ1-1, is KAGVTQTPRYLIKTRGQQVTLSCSPISGHRSVSWYQQTPGQGLQFLFEYFSETQRNKGNFPGRFSGRQFSNSRSEMNVSTLELGDSALYLCASSLGIGQGHTEAFFGQGTRLTVV.

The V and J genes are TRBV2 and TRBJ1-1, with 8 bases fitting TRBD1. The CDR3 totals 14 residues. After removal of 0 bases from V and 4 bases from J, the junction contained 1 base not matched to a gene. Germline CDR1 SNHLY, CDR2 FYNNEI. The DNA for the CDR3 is TGTGCCAGCAGTGAAGCTACAGGGGGCACTGAAGCTTTCTTT. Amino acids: CASSEATGGTEAFF. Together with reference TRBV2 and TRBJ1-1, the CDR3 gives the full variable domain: EPEVTQTPSHQVTQMGQEVILRCVPISNHLYFYWYRQILGQKVEFLVSFYNNEISEKSEIFDDQFSVERPDGSNFTLKIRSTKLEDSAMYFCASSEATGGTEAFFGQGTRLTVV.